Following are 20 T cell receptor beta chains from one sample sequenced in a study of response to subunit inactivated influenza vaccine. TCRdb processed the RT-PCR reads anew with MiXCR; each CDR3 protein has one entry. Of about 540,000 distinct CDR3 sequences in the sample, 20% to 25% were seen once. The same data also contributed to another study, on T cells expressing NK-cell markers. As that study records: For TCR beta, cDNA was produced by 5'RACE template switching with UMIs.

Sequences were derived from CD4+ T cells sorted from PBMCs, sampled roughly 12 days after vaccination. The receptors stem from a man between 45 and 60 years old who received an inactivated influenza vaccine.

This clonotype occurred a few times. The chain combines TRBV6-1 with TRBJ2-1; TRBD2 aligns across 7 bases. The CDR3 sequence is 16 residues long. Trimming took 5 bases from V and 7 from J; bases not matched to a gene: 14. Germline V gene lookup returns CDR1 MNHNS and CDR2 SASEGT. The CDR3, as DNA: TGTGCCAGCAGTATATCCCCCCCGGCTAGCGGTAATGAGCAGTTCTTC. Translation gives CASSISPPASGNEQFF.

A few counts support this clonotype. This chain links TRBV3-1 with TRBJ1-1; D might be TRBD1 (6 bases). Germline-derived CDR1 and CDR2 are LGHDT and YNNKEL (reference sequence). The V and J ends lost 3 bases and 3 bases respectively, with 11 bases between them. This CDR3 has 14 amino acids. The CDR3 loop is CASSQLAGDTEAFF. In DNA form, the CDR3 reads TGTGCCAGCAGCCAGCTGGCAGGGGACACTGAAGCTTTCTTT. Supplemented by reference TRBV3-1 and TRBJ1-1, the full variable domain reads DTAVSQTPKYLVTQMGNDKSIKCEQNLGHDTMYWYKQDSKKFLKIMFSYNNKELIINETVPNRFSPKSPDKAHLNLHINSLELGDSAVYFCASSQLAGDTEAFFGQGTRLTVV.

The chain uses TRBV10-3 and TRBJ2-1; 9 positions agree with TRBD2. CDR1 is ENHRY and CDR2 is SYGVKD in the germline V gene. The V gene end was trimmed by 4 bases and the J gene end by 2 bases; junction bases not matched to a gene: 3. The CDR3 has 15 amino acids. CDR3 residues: CAISAAGGTYNEQFF. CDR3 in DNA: TGTGCCATCAGTGCGGCGGGGGGGACCTACAATGAGCAGTTCTTC.

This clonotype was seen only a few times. The CDR3 here is CASSLGATSPLHF. For the CDR3, the DNA is TGTGCCAGCAGCTTAGGGGCTACTTCACCCCTCCACTTT. The V and J genes are TRBV7-2 and TRBJ1-6; D not resolved. Germline CDR1 and CDR2: SGHTA and FQGNSA. There are 13 residues in the CDR3. V shed 1 base and J shed 9 bases, with 7 bases lying between them. The variable domain in full, completed from reference TRBV7-2 and TRBJ1-6, reads GAGVSQSPSNKVTEKGKDVELRCDPISGHTALYWYRQSLGQGLEFLIYFQGNSAPDKSGLPSDRFSAERTGGSVSTLTIQRTQQEDSAVYLCASSLGATSPLHFGNGTRLTVT.

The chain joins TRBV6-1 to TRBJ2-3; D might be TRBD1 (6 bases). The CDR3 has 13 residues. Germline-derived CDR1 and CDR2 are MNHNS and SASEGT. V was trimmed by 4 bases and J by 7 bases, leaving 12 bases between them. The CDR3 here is CASSGAQGNTQYF. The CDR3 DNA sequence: TGTGCCAGCAGTGGCGCACAGGGAAATACGCAGTATTTT.

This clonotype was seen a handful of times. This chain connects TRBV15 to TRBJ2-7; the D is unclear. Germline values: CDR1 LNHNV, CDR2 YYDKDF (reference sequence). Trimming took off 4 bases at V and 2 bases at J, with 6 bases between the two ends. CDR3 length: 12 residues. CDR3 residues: CATSTRPYEQYF. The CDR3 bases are TGTGCCACCAGCACCCGTCCCTACGAGCAGTACTTC.

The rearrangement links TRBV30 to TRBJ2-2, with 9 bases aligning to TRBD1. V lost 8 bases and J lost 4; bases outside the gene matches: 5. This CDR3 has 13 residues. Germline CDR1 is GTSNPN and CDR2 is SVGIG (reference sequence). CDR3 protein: CAAQGAGTGELFF. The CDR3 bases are TGTGCCGCACAGGGGGCGGGCACCGGGGAGCTGTTTTTT.

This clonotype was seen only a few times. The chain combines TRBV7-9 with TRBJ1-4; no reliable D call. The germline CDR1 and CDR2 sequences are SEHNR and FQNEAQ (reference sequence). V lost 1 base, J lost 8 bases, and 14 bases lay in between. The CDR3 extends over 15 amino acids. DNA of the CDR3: TGTGCCAGCAGCTTAGGCGGAGGCGCGGAGGAAAAACTGTTTTTT. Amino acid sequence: CASSLGGGAEEKLFF.

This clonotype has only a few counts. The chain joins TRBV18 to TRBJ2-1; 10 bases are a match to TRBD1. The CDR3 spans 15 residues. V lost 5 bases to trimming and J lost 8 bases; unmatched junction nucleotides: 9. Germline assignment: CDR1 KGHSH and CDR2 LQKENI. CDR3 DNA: TGTGCCAGCTCAATTGACAGGGGGCGCATCGATGAGCAGTTCTTC. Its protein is CASSIDRGRIDEQFF.

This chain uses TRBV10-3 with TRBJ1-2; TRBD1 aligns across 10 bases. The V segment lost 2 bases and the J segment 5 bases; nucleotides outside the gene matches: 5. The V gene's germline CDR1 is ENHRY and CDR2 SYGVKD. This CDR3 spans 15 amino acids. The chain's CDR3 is CAISEGTGATYGYTF. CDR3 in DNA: TGTGCCATCAGTGAGGGGACAGGGGCGACGTATGGCTACACCTTC.

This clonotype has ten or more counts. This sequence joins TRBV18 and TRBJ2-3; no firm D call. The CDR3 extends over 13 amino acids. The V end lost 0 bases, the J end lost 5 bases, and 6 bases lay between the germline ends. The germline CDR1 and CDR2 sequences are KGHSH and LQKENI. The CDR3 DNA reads TGTGCCAGCTCACCACCCTACGGAGATACGCAGTATTTT. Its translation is CASSPPYGDTQYF.

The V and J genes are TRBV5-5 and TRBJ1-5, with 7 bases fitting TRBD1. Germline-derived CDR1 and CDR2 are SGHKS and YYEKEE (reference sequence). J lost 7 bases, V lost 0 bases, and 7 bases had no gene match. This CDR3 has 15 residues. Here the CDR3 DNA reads TGTGCCAGCAGCTTGGGGGTGGCAGGGGGGCAGCCCCAGCATTTT. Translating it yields CASSLGVAGGQPQHF.

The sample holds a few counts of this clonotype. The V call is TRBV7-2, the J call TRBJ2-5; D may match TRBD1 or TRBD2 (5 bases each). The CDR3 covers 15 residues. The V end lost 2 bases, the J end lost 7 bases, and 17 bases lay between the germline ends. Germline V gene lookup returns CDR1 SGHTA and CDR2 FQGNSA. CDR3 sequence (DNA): TGTGCCAGCAGCTTACCCCTGACAGTTGGGGGGACCCAGTACTTC. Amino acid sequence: CASSLPLTVGGTQYF. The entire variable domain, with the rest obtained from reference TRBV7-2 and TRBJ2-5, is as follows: GAGVSQSPSNKVTEKGKDVELRCDPISGHTALYWYRQSLGQGLEFLIYFQGNSAPDKSGLPSDRFSAERTGGSVSTLTIQRTQQEDSAVYLCASSLPLTVGGTQYFGPGTRLLVL.

CDR3 sequence reads: CASSPNGLAGSYEQYF. The CDR3 region has the DNA TGTGCCAGTAGTCCAAACGGACTAGCGGGCTCCTACGAGCAGTACTTC. The rearrangement links TRBV19 to TRBJ2-7, with 11 bases lining up with TRBD2. Germline CDR1 LNHDA, CDR2 SQIVND (reference sequence). V was pared by 5 bases and J by 0 bases, with 6 bases of the junction left unmatched. The CDR3 consists of 16 residues. Full variable domain (remainder filled in from reference TRBV19 and TRBJ2-7): DGGITQSPKYLFRKEGQNVTLSCEQNLNHDAMYWYRQDPGQGLRLIYYSQIVNDFQKGDIAEGYSVSREKKESFPLTVTSAQKNPTAFYLCASSPNGLAGSYEQYFGPGTRLTVT.

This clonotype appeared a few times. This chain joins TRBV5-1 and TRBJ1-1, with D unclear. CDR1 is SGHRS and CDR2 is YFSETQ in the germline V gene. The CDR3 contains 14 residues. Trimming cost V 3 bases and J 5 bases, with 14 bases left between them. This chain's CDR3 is CASSSMTDGTEAFF. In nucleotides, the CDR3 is TGCGCCAGCAGCTCGATGACCGACGGGACTGAAGCTTTCTTT.

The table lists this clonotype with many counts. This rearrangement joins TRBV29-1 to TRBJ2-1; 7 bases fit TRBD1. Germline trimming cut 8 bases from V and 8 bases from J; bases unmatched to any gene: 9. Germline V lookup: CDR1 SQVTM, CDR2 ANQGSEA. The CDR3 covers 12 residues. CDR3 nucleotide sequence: TGCAGCTTTAGACAGGGCCCCGATGAGCAGTTCTTC. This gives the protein CSFRQGPDEQFF.

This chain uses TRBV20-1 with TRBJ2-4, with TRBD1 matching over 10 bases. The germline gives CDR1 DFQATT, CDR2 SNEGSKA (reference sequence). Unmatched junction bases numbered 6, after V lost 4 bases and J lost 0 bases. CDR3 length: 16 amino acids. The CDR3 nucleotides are TGCAGTGCTACAAAGGGGACAGGGGTAGCCAAAAACATTCAGTACTTC. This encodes CSATKGTGVAKNIQYF.

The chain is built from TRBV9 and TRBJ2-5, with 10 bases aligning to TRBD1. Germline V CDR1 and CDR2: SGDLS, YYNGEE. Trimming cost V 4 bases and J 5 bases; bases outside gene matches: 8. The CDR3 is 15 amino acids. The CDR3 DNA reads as TGTGCCAGCAGCACCCAGACAGGGGGCGCGGAGACCCAGTACTTC. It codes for CASSTQTGGAETQYF.

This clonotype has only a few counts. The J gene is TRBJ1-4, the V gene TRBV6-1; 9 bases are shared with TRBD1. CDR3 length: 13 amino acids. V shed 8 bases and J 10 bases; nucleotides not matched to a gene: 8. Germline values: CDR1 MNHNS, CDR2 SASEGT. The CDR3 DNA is TGTGCCAGCGACCGGGACAGGGATCGAAAACTGTTTTTT. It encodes CASDRDRDRKLFF.

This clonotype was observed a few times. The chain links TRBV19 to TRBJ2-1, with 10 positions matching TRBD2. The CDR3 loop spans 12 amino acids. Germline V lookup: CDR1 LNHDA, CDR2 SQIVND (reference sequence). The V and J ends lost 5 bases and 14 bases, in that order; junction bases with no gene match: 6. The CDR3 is CASSPFSGGKFF. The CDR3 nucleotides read TGTGCCAGTAGTCCCTTTAGCGGGGGGAAGTTCTTC.